This passage covers 15 T cell receptor beta chains from one sample sequenced in a study of Graves' ophthalmopathy and Graves' hyperthyroidism. Transcripts of RNA were the source for amplifying TCR beta CDR3 regions. An opening RT-PCR round employed HTBI primers and preceded a second-round multiplex PCR. TCRdb reanalysed the multiplex PCR reads using MiXCR and keeps one entry per CDR3 protein. The sample has a few hundred thousand distinct CDR3 sequences, approximately 35% seen once. Sequencing used peripheral blood or thyroid tissue (not recorded which). These receptors all come from an adult man with Graves' hyperthyroidism.

In its sample, this clonotype was seen a few times. The chain uses TRBV24-1 and TRBJ2-5, with D possibly TRBD2 on 5 matching bases. Deletions cut 3 bases from V and 1 base from J, with 8 bases between. The CDR3 has 14 residues. Looked up from germline, CDR1 is KGHDR and CDR2 is SFDVKD. The CDR3 protein is CATSDPGLQETQYF. The CDR3, as DNA: TGTGCCACCAGTGATCCAGGACTCCAAGAGACCCAGTACTTC.

This clonotype was picked up many times. The V gene is TRBV12-3 or TRBV12-4, the J gene TRBJ1-4; no definite D call. CDR3 length equals 14 residues. Trimming removed 1 base from V and 4 bases from J, with 7 bases in between. The CDR3 nucleotides read TGTGCCAGCAGTTTAGGGCAGAATAATGAAAAACTGTTTTTT. Translated: CASSLGQNNEKLFF.

In its sample, this clonotype was seen many times. J is TRBJ1-1 and V is TRBV20-1, with TRBD1 identical over 8 bases. Per the germline V gene, CDR1 is DFQATT and CDR2 is SNEGSKA (reference sequence). V was pared by 3 bases and J by 1 base, with 4 bases of the junction left unmatched. The CDR3 sequence is 14 residues long. The CDR3 is CSARDREANTEAFF. CDR3 nucleotides: TGCAGTGCTAGGGACAGGGAGGCGAACACTGAAGCTTTCTTT.

This chain links TRBV20-1 with TRBJ2-5; possibly TRBD1 for D (6 bases). The CDR3 is made up of 18 amino acids. The V gene lost 3 bases and the J gene lost 2 bases, with 25 bases spanning the gap. Germline CDR1 is DFQATT and CDR2 is SNEGSKA (reference sequence). Here the CDR3 reads CSASRGAGAYGSQETQYF. The CDR3 nucleotides read TGCAGTGCTAGCAGGGGTGCAGGGGCCTACGGATCGCAAGAGACCCAGTACTTC.

The rearrangement links TRBV12-3 or TRBV12-4 to TRBJ1-3; D gene uncertain. The CDR3 has 14 residues. Trimming took 8 bases from V and 2 from J, leaving 13 bases between them. CDR3 nucleotide sequence: TGTGCCAGCTCACCCCCAAATGCTGGAAACACCATATATTTT. Translated: CASSPPNAGNTIYF.

About this clonotype: A read error may account for a junction end that differs from germline. V gene TRBV7-8 combines with J gene TRBJ2-3; TRBD2 might be the D (6 bases). The CDR3 consists of 14 residues. CDR1 is SGHVS, CDR2 FQNEAQ, per germline. This CDR3 is CASSYETSTDTQFF. The CDR3 DNA is TGTGCCAGCAGCTACGAAACTAGCACAGATACGCAGTTTTTT.

V and J are TRBV9 and TRBJ2-1, with TRBD2 matching over 8 bases. The CDR3 has 14 residues. CDR1 and CDR2 from the germline V gene are SGDLS and YYNGEE. V lost 4 bases to trimming and J lost 6 bases; unmatched junction nucleotides: 6. The CDR3 coding sequence is TGTGCCAGCAGCACAGGGACTAGTTTCAATGAGCAGTTCTTC. Translating gives CASSTGTSFNEQFF.

This clonotype was recorded a few times. Possible read error: a much larger clone is one base away. The chain joins TRBV11-2 to TRBJ1-2; 8 bases align to TRBD1. From germline, CDR1 is SGHAT and CDR2 FQNNGV. Trimming cost V 4 bases and J 6 bases; bases outside gene matches: 10. The CDR3 runs 15 residues. In DNA, the CDR3 is TGTGCCAGCAGCTGGGCCGGGGCAGGGGGCCATGGCTACACCTTC. Translation gives CASSWAGAGGHGYTF.

This clonotype was recorded many times. This chain joins TRBV20-1 and TRBJ1-5; no clear D gene. Germline loops: CDR1 DFQATT, CDR2 SNEGSKA (reference sequence). V lost 1 base and J lost 7, with 14 bases in between. The CDR3 extends over 14 amino acids. The CDR3 here is CSARGRGFFQPQHF. The DNA for the CDR3 is TGCAGTGCTAGAGGTCGAGGATTTTTCCAGCCCCAGCATTTT.

This clonotype has more than one count but fewer than ten. V and J are TRBV24-1 and TRBJ2-7, with D possibly being TRBD1 or TRBD2 (5 bases each). The J call is doubtful: the DNA matches TRBJ2-1 better. There are 14 residues in the CDR3. The germline CDR1 and CDR2 sequences are KGHDR and SFDVKD. In DNA form, the CDR3 reads TGTGCCACCAGTGGCTGGACTGGAACAGGTGAGCAGTTCTTC. Translated: CATSGWTGTGEQFF.

This clonotype showed up many times. The chain recombines TRBV6-1 with TRBJ1-1, with 7 bases matching TRBD1. The CDR3 runs to 12 residues. In germline, CDR1 is MNHNS, CDR2 SASEGT. V dropped 5 bases and J dropped 4; count of bases not matched to a gene: 1. The CDR3 here is CASSRQGTEAFF. CDR3 bases: TGTGCCAGCAGTCGACAGGGCACTGAAGCTTTCTTT.

This sequence joins TRBV10-1 and TRBJ2-7; 10 positions match TRBD2. The assigned J gene may be wrong: the sequence end matches TRBJ2-1 better. The CDR3 runs 15 residues. CDR1 is WNHNN, CDR2 SYGVQD, per germline (reference sequence). The DNA of the CDR3 is TGCGCCAGCAGTGGACAGCGGGAGGGTTACAATGAGCAGTTCTTC. This sequence encodes CASSGQREGYNEQFF.

This clonotype appeared many times. The chain uses TRBV19 and TRBJ2-7, with 10 bases fitting TRBD1. V lost 4 bases, J lost 3 bases, and 6 bases stayed unmatched. This CDR3 comprises 15 residues. Germline-derived CDR1 and CDR2 are LNHDA and SQIVND (reference sequence). The CDR3 here is CASSTTGTGVYEQYF. In nucleotides, the CDR3 is TGTGCCAGTAGTACGACCGGGACAGGGGTCTACGAGCAGTACTTC.

At least ten counts were recorded for this clonotype. The gene calls are TRBV10-3 and TRBJ1-5; 10 bases map to TRBD1. V trimming: 5 bases; J trimming: 5 bases; junction bases outside the gene matches: 6. Looked up from germline, CDR1 is ENHRY and CDR2 is SYGVKD. The CDR3 is 15 residues long. CDR3 in amino acids: CAISNGQGVYQPQHF. The CDR3 DNA is TGTGCCATCAGTAACGGACAGGGGGTTTATCAGCCCCAGCATTTT.

This clonotype was observed at least ten times. The J gene is TRBJ1-5, the V gene TRBV7-9; 7 nucleotides match TRBD1. V lost 4 bases and J lost 7; bases outside the gene matches: 13. Germline V gives CDR1 SEHNR, CDR2 FQNEAQ (reference sequence). The CDR3 sequence is 16 residues long. In DNA, the CDR3 is TGTGCCAGCAGCTCCAGTGGTAGGGGGCAAGGCCAGCCCCAGCATTTT. As protein: CASSSSGRGQGQPQHF. The complete variable domain, with remaining parts taken from reference TRBV7-9 and TRBJ1-5, reads DTGVSQNPRHKITKRGQNVTFRCDPISEHNRLYWYRQTLGQGPEFLTYFQNEAQLEKSRLLSDRFSAERPKGSFSTLEIQRTEQGDSAMYLCASSSSGRGQGQPQHFGDGTRLSIL.